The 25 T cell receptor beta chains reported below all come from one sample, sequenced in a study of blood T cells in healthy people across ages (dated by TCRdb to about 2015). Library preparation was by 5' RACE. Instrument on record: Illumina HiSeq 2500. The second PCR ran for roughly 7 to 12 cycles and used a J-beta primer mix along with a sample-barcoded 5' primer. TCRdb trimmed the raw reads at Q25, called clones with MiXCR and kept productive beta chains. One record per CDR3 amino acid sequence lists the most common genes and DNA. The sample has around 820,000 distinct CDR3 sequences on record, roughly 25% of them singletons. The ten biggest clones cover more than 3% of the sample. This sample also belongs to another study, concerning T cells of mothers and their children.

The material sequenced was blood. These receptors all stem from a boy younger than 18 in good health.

The CDR3 is CASSGTQQFF. In DNA form, the CDR3 reads TGTGCCAGCTCGGGCACCCAGCAGTTCTTC. V and J are TRBV12-3 or TRBV12-4 and TRBJ2-1, with D unresolved. V lost 8 bases and J 11 bases, leaving 10 bases between the germline ends. This CDR3 is 10 amino acids long.

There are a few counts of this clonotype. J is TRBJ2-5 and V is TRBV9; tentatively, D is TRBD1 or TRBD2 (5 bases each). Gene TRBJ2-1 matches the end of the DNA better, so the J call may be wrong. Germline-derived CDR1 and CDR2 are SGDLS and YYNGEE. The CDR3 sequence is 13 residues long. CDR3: CASSAPGGAAQFF. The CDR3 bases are TGTGCCAGCAGCGCCCCTGGGGGAGCCGCGCAGTTCTTC.

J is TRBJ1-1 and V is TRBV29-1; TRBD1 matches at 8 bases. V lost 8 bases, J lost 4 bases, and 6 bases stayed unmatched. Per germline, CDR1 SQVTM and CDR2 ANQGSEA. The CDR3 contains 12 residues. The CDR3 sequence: CSPGQGGTEAFF. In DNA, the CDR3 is TGCAGCCCTGGACAGGGCGGCACTGAAGCTTTCTTT. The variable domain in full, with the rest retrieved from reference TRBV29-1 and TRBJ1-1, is SAVISQKPSRDICQRGTSLTIQCQVDSQVTMMFWYRQQPGQSLTLIATANQGSEATYESGFVIDKFPISRPNLTFSTLTVSNMSPEDSSIYLCSPGQGGTEAFFGQGTRLTVV.

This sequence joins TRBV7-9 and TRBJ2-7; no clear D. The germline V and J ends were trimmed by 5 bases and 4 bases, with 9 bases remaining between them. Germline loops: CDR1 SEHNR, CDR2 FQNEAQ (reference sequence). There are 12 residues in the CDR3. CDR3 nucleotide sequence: TGTGCCAGCAGCCATCAGCAATACGAGCAGTACTTC. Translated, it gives CASSHQQYEQYF.

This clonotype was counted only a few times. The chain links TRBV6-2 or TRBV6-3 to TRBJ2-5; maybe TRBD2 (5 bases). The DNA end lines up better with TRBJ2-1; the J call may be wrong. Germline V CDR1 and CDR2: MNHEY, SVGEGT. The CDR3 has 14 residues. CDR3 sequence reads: CASKASTSYNEQFF. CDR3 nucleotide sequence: TGTGCCAGCAAAGCTAGCACGTCCTACAATGAGCAGTTCTTC.

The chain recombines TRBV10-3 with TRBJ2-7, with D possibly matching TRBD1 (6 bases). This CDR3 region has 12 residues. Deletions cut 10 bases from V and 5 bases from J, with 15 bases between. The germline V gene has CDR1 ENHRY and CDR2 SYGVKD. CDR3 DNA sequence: TGTGCCAGCGAGGGGGATGTGGACGAGCAGTACTTC. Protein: CASEGDVDEQYF.

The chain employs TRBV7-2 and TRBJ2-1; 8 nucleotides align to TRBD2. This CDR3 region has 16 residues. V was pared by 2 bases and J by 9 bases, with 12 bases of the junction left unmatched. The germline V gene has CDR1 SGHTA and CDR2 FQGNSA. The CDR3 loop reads CASSLLFGAGGVEQFF. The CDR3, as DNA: TGTGCCAGCAGCTTATTGTTCGGGGCGGGAGGCGTTGAGCAGTTCTTC. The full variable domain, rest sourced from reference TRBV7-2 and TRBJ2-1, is GAGVSQSPSNKVTEKGKDVELRCDPISGHTALYWYRQSLGQGLEFLIYFQGNSAPDKSGLPSDRFSAERTGGSVSTLTIQRTQQEDSAVYLCASSLLFGAGGVEQFFGPGTRLTVL.

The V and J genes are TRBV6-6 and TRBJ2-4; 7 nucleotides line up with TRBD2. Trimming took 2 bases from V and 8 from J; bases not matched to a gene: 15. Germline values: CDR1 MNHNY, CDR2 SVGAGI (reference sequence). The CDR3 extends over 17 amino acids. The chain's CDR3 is CASSYEVVAGAFDIQYF. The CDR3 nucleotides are TGTGCCAGCAGTTACGAGGTCGTCGCGGGAGCGTTTGACATTCAGTACTTC.

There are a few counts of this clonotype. Here the CDR3 DNA reads TGTGCCAGCAGCCTCGACCTCACGGACAATGAGCAGTTCTTC. It specifies CASSLDLTDNEQFF. The rearrangement uses TRBV7-6 and TRBJ2-1; D remains unclear. The CDR3 loop spans 14 amino acids. V was cut by 5 bases and J by 5 bases, with 13 bases left in between. Germline lookup yields CDR1 SGHVS and CDR2 FNYEAQ. Full variable domain (remainder filled in from reference TRBV7-6 and TRBJ2-1): GAGVSQSPRYKVTKRGQDVALRCDPISGHVSLYWYRQALGQGPEFLTYFNYEAQQDKSGLPNDRFSAERPEGSISTLTIQRTEQRDSAMYRCASSLDLTDNEQFFGPGTRLTVL.

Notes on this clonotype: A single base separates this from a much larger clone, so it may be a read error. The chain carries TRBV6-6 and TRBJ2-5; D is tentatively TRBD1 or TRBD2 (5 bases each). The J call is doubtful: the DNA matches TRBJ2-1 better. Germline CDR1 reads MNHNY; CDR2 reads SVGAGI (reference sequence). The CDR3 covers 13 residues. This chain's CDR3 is CASSSGTYDEQFF. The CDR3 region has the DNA TGTGCCAGCAGTTCCGGGACCTACGATGAGCAGTTCTTC.

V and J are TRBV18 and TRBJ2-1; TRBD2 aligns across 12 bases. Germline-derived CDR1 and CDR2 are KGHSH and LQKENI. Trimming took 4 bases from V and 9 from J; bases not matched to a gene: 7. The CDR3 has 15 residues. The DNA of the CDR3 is TGTGCCAGCTCACTGACTAGCGGGAGAGGCGGTGAGCAGTTCTTC. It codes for CASSLTSGRGGEQFF.

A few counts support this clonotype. CDR3: CASSLSALANSPLHF. The CDR3 bases are TGTGCCAGCAGTTTATCTGCCCTTGCTAATTCACCCCTCCACTTT. The gene calls are TRBV27 and TRBJ1-6; D gene uncertain. CDR3 length: 15 residues. CDR1 and CDR2 (germline): MNHEY, SMNVEV (reference sequence). Trimming took 0 bases from V and 6 from J, leaving 9 bases between them.

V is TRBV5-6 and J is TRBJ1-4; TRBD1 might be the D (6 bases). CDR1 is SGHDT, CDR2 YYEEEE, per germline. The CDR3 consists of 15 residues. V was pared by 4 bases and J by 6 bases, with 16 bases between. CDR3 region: CASSPYWGAHEKLFF. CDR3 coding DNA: TGTGCCAGCAGCCCCTACTGGGGGGCGCATGAAAAACTGTTTTTT.

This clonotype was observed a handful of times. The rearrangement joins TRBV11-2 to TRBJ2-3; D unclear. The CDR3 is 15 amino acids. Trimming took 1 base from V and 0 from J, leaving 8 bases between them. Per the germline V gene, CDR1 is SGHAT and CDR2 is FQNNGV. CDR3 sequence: CASSLATTSTDTQYF. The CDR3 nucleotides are TGTGCCAGCAGCTTAGCCACGACTAGCACAGATACGCAGTATTTT.

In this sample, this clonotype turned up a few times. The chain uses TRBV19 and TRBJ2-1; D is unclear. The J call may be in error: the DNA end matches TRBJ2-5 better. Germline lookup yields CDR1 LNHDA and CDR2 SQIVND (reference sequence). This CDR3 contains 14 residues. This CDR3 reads CASRGRDLLETQYF. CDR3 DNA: TGTGCCAGTAGAGGACGTGACCTTTTGGAGACCCAGTACTTC.

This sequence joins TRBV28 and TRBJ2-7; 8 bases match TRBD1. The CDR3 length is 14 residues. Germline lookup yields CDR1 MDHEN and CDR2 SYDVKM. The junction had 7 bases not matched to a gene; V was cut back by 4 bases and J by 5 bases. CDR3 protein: CASSSRGQWNEQYF. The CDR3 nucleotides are TGTGCCAGCAGTTCCAGGGGGCAATGGAACGAGCAGTACTTC.

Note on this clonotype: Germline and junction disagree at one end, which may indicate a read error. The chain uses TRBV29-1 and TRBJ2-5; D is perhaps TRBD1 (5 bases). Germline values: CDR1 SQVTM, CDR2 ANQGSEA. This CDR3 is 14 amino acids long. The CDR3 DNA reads TGCAACGTTGAAATGCAGGGTTGGCAAGAGACCCAGTACTTC. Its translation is CNVEMQGWQETQYF.

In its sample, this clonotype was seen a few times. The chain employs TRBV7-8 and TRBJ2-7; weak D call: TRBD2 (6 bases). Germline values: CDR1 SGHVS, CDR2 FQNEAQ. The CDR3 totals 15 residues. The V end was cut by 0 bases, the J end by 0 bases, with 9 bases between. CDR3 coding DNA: TGTGCCAGCAGCTTAGCGTTGGGAGGCTCCTACGAGCAGTACTTC. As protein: CASSLALGGSYEQYF.

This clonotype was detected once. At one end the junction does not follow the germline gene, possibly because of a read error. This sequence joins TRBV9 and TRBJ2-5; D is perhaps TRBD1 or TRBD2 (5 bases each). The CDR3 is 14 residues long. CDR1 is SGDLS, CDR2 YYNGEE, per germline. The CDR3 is CASSATGTQETRYF. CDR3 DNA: TGTGCCAGCAGCGCCACCGGGACCCAAGAGACCCGGTACTTC.

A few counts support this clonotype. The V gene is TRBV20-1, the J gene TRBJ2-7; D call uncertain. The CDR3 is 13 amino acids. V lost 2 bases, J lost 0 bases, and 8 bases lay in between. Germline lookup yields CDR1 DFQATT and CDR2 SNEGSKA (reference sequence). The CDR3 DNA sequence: TGCAGTGCTAGACAGGCTCTCTCCTACGAGCAGTACTTC. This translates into CSARQALSYEQYF.

CDR3 sequence reads: CASSLSIAGSSGNTIYF. In nucleotides, the CDR3 is TGTGCCAGCAGTCTGAGTATCGCAGGGTCCTCTGGAAACACCATATATTTT. The chain combines TRBV28 with TRBJ1-3, with a weak D call TRBD1 (5 bases). Trimming shortened V by 5 bases and J by 0 bases, and 17 bases separated the two germline ends. In germline, CDR1 is MDHEN, CDR2 SYDVKM. This CDR3 contains 17 residues.

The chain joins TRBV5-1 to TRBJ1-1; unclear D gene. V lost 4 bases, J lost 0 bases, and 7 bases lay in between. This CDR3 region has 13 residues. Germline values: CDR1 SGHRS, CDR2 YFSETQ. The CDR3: CASSTNLNTEAFF. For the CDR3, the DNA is TGCGCCAGCAGCACTAACCTGAACACTGAAGCTTTCTTT. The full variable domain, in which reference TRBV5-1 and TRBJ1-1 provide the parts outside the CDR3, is KAGVTQTPRYLIKTRGQQVTLSCSPISGHRSVSWYQQTPGQGLQFLFEYFSETQRNKGNFPGRFSGRQFSNSRSEMNVSTLELGDSALYLCASSTNLNTEAFFGQGTRLTVV.

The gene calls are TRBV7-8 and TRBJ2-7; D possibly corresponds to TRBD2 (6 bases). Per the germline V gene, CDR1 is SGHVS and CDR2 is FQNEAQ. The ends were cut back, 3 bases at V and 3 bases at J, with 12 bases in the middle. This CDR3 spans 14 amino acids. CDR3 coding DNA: TGTGCCAGCAGCTTGTGGGTAGCGGACTACGAGCAGTACTTC. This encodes CASSLWVADYEQYF.

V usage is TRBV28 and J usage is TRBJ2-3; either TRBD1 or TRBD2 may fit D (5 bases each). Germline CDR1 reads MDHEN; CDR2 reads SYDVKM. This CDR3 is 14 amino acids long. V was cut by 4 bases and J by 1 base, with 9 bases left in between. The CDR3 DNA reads TGTGCCAGCAGTTCTCCGGGACGCACAGATACGCAGTATTTT. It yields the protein CASSSPGRTDTQYF.

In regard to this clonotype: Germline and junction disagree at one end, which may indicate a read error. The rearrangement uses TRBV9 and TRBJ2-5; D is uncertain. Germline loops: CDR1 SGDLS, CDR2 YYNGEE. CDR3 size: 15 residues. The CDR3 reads CASNVEGRAQETQYF. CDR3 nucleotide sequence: TGTGCCAGCAACGTAGAAGGAAGGGCCCAAGAGACCCAGTACTTC.